This TCR beta chain originates from a study of blood T cells in healthy people across ages. The authors ran a second PCR of roughly 6 to 11 cycles using a sample-barcoded 5' primer and a J-beta primer mix. A 12-random-nucleotide template-switch adaptor tagged each cDNA molecule. MiXCR was run by TCRdb on the 5' RACE reads, yielding one entry per CDR3 protein. The sample shows roughly 570,000 distinct CDR3 sequences, 25% to 30% of them seen only once. Germline CDR1 SNHLY, CDR2 FYNNEI. This CDR3 comprises 15 residues. The junction had 4 bases not matched to a gene; V was cut back by 6 bases and J by 1 base. No fewer than 5 micrograms of total RNA were isolated from every sample.

The chain recombines TRBV2 with TRBJ2-3; TRBD1 matches at 10 bases. Sequencing used blood. The receptor was isolated from a woman in her 70s in good health. In DNA, the CDR3 is TGTGCCAGCAGAGGGGACAGGGGTCGCACAGATACGCAGTATTTT. This translates into CASRGDRGRTDTQYF.